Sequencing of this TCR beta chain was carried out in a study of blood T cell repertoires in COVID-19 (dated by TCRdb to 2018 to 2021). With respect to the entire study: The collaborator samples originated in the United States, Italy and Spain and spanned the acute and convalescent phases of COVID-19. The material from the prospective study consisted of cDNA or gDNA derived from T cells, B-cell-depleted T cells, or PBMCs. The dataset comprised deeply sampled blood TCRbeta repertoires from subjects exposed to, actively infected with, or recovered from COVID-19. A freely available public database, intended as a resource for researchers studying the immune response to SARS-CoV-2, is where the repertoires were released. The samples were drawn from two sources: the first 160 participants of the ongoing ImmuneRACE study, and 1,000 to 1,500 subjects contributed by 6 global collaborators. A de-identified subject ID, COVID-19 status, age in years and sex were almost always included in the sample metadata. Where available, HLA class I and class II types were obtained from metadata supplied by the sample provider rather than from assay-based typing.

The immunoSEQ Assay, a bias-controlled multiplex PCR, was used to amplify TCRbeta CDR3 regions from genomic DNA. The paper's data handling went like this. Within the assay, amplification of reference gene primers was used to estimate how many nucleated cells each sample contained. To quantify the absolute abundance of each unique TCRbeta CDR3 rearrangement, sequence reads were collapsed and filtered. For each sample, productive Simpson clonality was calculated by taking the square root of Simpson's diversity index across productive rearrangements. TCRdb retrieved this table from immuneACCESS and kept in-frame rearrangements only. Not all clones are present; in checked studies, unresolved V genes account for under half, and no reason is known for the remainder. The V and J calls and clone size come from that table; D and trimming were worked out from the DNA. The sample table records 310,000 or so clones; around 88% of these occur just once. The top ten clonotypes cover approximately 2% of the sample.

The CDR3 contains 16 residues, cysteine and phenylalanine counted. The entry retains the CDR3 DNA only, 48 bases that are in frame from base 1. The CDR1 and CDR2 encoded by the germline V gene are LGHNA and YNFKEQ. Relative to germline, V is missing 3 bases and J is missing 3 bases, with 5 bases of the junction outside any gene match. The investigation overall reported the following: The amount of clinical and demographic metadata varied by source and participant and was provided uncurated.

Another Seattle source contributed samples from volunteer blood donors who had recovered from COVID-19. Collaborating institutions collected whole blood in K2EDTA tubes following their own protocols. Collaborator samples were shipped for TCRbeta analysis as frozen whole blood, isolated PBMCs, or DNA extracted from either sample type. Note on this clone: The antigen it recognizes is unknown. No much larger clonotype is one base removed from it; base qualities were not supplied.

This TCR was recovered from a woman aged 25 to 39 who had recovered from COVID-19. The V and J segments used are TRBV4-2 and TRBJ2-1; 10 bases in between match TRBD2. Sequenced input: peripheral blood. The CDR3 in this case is CASSQERTSGYNEQFF. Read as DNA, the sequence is TGTGCCAGCAGCCAGGAGAGGACTAGCGGCTACAATGAGCAGTTCTTC.